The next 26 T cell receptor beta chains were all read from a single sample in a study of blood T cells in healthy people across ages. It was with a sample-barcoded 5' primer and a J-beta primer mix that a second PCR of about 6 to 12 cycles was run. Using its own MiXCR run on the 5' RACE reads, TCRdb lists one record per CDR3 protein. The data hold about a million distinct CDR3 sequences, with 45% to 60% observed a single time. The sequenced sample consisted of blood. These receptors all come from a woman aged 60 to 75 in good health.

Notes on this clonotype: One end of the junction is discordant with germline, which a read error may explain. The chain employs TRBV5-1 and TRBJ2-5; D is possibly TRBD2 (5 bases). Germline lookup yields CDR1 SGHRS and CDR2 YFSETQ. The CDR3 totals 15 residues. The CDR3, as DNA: TGCGCCAGCGGCTTGGCCCAGGCTAGCCCTGAGACCCAGTACTTC. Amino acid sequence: CASGLAQASPETQYF.

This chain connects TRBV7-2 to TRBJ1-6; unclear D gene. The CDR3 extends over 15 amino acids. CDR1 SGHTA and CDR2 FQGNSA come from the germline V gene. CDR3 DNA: TGTGCGGTAGATGGAGGTAGCTCCTATAATTCACCCCTCCACTTT. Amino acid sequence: CAVDGGSSYNSPLHF.

The CDR3 reads CASSYTAEAFF. In DNA, the CDR3 is TGTGCCAGCAGTTATACGGCTGAAGCTTTCTTT. The genes are TRBV6-2 or TRBV6-3 and TRBJ1-1; D gene uncertain. Trimming took 3 bases from V and 6 from J, leaving 5 bases between them. This CDR3 has 11 amino acids. Germline CDR1 reads MNHEY; CDR2 reads SVGEGT.

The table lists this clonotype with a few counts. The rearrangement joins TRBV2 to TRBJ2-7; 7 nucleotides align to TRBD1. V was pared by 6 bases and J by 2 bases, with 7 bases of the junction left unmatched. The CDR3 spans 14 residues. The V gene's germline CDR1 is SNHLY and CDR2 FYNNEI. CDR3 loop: CASRVRDSTYEQYF. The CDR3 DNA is TGTGCCAGCAGGGTCCGGGACAGTACCTACGAGCAGTACTTC.

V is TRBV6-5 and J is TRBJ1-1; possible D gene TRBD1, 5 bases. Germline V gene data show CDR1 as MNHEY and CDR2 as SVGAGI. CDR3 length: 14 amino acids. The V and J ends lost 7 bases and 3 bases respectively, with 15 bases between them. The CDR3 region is CASNLDRGDTEAFF. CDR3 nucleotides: TGTGCCAGCAATCTGGACCGAGGGGACACTGAAGCTTTCTTT.

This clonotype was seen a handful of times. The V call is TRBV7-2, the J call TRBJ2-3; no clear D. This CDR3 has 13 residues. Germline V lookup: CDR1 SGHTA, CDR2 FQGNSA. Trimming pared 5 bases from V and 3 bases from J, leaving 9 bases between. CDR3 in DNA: TGTGCCAGCAGCGTTGTATGGACAGATACGCAGTATTTT. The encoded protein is CASSVVWTDTQYF.

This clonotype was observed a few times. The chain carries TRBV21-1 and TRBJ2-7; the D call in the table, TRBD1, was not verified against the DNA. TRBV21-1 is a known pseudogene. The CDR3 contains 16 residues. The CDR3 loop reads CASSKDGDRSPYEQYF. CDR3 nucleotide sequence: TGTGCCAGCAGCAAAGATGGGGACAGAAGCCCCTACGAGCAGTACTTC.

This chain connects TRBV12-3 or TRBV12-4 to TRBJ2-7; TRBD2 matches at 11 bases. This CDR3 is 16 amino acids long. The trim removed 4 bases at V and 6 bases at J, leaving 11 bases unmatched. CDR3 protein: CASSSHASGRLAEQYF. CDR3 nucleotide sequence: TGTGCCAGCAGTTCCCACGCTAGCGGGAGGTTGGCCGAGCAGTACTTC.

In DNA, the CDR3 is TGCGCCAGCGGGACAGGGGGCGGAGCAGATACGCAGTATTTT. Its translation: CASGTGGGADTQYF. J is TRBJ2-3 and V is TRBV5-1; 12 positions agree with TRBD1. Germline lookup yields CDR1 SGHRS and CDR2 YFSETQ. The CDR3 is 14 residues long. V shed 7 bases, J shed 4 bases, and the junction held 4 bases outside the gene matches.

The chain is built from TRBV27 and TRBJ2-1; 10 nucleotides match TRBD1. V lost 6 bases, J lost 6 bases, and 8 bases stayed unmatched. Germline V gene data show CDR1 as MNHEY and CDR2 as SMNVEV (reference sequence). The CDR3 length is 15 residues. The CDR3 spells CASSHSGTGVNEQFF. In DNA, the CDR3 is TGTGCCAGCAGCCATTCCGGGACAGGGGTCAATGAGCAGTTCTTC.

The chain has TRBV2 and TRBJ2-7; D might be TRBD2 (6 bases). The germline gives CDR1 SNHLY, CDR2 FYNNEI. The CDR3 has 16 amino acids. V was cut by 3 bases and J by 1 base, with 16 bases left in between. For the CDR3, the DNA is TGTGCCAGCAGTGACCCCCTCCGGGAGACTTCCTACGAGCAGTACTTC. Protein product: CASSDPLRETSYEQYF. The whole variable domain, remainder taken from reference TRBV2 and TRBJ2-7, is EPEVTQTPSHQVTQMGQEVILRCVPISNHLYFYWYRQILGQKVEFLVSFYNNEISEKSEIFDDQFSVERPDGSNFTLKIRSTKLEDSAMYFCASSDPLRETSYEQYFGPGTRLTVT.

The CDR3 spells CSVETRENDYNEQFF. The CDR3 bases are TGCAGCGTTGAGACTCGGGAGAACGACTACAATGAGCAGTTCTTC. The chain is built from TRBV29-1 and TRBJ2-1; tentatively, D is TRBD2 (6 bases). The CDR3 runs 15 residues. CDR1 SQVTM and CDR2 ANQGSEA come from the germline V gene. Trimming left V 3 bases short and J 3 bases short, with 15 bases between.

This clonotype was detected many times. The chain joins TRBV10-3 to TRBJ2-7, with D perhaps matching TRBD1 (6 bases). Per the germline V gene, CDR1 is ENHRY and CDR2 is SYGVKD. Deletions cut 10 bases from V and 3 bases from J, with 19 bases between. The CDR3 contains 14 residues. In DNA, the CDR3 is TGTGCCACCTTGAAAGACAGGACTGTCTACGAGCAGTACTTC. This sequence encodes CATLKDRTVYEQYF.

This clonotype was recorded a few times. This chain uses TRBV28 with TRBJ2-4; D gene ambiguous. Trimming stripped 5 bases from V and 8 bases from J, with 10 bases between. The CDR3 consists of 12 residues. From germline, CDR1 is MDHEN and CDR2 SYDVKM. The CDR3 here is CASSRGTYIQYF. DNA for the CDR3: TGTGCCAGCAGTCGTGGTACTTACATTCAGTACTTC.

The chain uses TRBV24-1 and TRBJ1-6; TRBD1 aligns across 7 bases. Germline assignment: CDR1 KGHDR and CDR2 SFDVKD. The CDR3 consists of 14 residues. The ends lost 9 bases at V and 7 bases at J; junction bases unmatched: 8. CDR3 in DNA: TGTGCCACCGAACGTGGGGGACAGAATTCACCCCTCCACTTT. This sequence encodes CATERGGQNSPLHF.

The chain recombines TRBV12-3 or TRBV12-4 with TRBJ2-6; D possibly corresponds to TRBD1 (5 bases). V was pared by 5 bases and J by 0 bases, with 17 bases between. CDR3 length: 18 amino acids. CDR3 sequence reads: CASSPKTGKSSGANVLTF. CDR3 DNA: TGTGCCAGCAGTCCAAAAACAGGCAAGAGCTCTGGGGCCAACGTCCTGACTTTC.

The CDR3 region is CASSYRLMLRGTEAFF. The CDR3 bases are TGTGCCAGCAGTTACCGTTTAATGTTGCGGGGGACTGAAGCTTTCTTT. This chain joins TRBV6-5 and TRBJ1-1; possibly TRBD1 for D (5 bases). The V gene's germline CDR1 is MNHEY and CDR2 SVGAGI. V was trimmed by 2 bases and J by 5 bases, leaving 18 bases between them. This CDR3 has 16 residues.

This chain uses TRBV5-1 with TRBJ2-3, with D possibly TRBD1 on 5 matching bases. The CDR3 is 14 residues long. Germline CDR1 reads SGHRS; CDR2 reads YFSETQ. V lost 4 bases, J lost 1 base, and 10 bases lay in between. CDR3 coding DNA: TGCGCCAGCAGCGTACAGGAGCGCACAGATACGCAGTATTTT. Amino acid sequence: CASSVQERTDTQYF.

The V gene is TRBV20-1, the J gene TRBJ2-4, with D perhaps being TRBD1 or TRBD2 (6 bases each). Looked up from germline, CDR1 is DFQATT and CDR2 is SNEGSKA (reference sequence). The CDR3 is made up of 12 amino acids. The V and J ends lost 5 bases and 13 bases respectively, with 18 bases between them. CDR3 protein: CSARDMLRGQYF. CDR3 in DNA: TGCAGTGCTCGGGACATGCTCCGGGGGCAGTACTTC.

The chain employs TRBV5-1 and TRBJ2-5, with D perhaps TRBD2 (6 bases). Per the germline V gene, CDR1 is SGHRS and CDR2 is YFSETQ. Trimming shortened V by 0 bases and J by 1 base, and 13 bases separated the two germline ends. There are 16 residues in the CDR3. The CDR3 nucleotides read TGCGCCAGCAGCTTGGGGGTTGGTAGCGGCCAAGAGACCCAGTACTTC. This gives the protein CASSLGVGSGQETQYF.

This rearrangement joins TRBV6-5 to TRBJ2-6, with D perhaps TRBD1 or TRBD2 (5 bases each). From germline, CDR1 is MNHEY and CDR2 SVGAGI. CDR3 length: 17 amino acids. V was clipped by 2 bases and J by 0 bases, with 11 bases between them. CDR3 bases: TGTGCCAGCAGTTACCGTCCGGGGCCCTCTGGGGCCAACGTCCTGACTTTC. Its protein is CASSYRPGPSGANVLTF.

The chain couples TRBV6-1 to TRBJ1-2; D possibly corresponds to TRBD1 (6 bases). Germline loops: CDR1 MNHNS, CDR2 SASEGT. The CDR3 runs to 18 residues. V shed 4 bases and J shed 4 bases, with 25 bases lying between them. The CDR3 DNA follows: TGTGCCAGCAGTGCTGATCTTCCGGGACACCCTATAGTCTATGGCTACACCTTC. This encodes CASSADLPGHPIVYGYTF.

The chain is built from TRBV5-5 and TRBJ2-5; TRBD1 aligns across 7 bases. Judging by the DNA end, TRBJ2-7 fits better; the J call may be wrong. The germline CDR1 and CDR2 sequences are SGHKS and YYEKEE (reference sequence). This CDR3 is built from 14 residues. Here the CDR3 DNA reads TGTGCCAGCAGCTTGGTAGGGACAGCCTACGAGCAGTACTTC. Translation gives CASSLVGTAYEQYF.

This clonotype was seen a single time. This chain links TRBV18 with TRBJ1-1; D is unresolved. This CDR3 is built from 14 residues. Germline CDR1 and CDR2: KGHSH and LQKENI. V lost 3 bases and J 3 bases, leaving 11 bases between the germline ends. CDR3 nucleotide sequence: TGTGCCAGCTCACCCGGTGGGGTTTACACTGAAGCTTTCTTT. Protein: CASSPGGVYTEAFF.

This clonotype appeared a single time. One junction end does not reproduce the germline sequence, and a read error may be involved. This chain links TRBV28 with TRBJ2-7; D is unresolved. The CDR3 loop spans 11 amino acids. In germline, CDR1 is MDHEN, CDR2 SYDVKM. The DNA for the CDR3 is TGTGCCAGCAGTTTTTTGTACGGGCAGTACTTC. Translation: CASSFLYGQYF.

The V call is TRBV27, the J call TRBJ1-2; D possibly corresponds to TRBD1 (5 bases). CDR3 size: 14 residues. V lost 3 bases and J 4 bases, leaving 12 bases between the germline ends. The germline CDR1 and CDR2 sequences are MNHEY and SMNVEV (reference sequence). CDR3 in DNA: TGTGCCAGCAGTTTCACAGGATCAGGCTATGGCTACACCTTC. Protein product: CASSFTGSGYGYTF.